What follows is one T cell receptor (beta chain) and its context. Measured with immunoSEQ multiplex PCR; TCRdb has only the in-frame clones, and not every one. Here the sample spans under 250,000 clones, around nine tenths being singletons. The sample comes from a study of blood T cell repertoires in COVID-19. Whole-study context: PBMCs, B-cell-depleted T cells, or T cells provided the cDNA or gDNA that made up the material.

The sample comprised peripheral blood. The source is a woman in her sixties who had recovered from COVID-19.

In DNA, the CDR3 is TGTGCCAGCAGTTTACCAGGGGCGGGGGGTTACGAGCAGTACTTC. Translation: CASSLPGAGGYEQYF. This chain joins TRBV28 and TRBJ2-7; 8 bases are shared with TRBD2. The length of the CDR3 is 15 residues. Trimming took 2 bases from V and 4 from J; bases not matched to a gene: 7. Germline lookup yields CDR1 MDHEN and CDR2 SYDVKM.